These 9 T cell receptor beta chains were sequenced from one sample in a study of T cell clones after liver transplantation. The method was immunoSEQ multiplex PCR; TCRdb's version includes in-frame clones alone and lacks a portion of them. Of over 45,000 clones listed, over 55% are singletons. The sequenced sample was CD4+ T cells from blood, obtained more than 53 months after liver transplant. The origin of the receptors is a human patient who received a liver transplant. T cells may partly derive from the graft donor.

This chain links TRBV7-3 with TRBJ2-6, with D tentatively TRBD1 or TRBD2 (6 bases each). The length of the CDR3 is 17 residues. Per the germline V gene, CDR1 is SGHTA and CDR2 is FQGTGA. V lost 5 bases and J lost 3, with 17 bases in between. Here the CDR3 DNA reads TGTGCCAGCAGCCGAGGAGGAGGGGGTAATGGGGCCAACGTCCTGACTTTC. Translating it yields CASSRGGGGNGANVLTF.

On this clone itself: The same CDR3 arises from other DNA sequences in this sample as well. This chain uses TRBV5-1 with TRBJ2-3; D uncertain. The germline V gene encodes CDR1 SGHRS and CDR2 YFSETQ. Deletions cut 2 bases from V and 3 bases from J, with 10 bases between. CDR3 size: 14 residues. The CDR3 coding sequence is TGCGCCAGCAGCTTCCGGGCGCGGACAGATACGCAGTATTTT. Encoded protein: CASSFRARTDTQYF.

This chain links TRBV7-2 with TRBJ1-1; 8 bases fit TRBD1. Germline-derived CDR1 and CDR2 are SGHTA and FQGNSA. There are 13 residues in the CDR3. The trim removed 5 bases at V and 4 bases at J, leaving 3 bases unmatched. The CDR3 DNA reads as TGTGCCAGCAGCCGTACAGGGGGCACTGAAGCTTTCTTT. Translated, it gives CASSRTGGTEAFF.

This clone was seen more than once but under ten times. The CDR3 DNA sequence: TGTGCCAGCAGTGAGGGGGACAGCCACGAGCAGTACTTC. Encoded protein: CASSEGDSHEQYF. The rearrangement links TRBV2 to TRBJ2-7, with 7 bases that match TRBD1. V was clipped by 3 bases and J by 5 bases; unmatched bases: 4. The germline CDR1 and CDR2 sequences are SNHLY and FYNNEI. The length of the CDR3 is 13 residues.

V and J are TRBV6-1 and TRBJ2-5; D is ambiguous. Germline CDR1 reads MNHNS; CDR2 reads SASEGT. V was clipped by 2 bases and J by 5 bases, with 12 bases between them. This CDR3 has 14 amino acids. DNA for the CDR3: TGTGCCAGCAGTGAAACGGGTTACGGGGAGACCCAGTACTTC. The encoded protein is CASSETGYGETQYF.

The chain has TRBV11-2 and TRBJ2-7; the D call may be TRBD1 or TRBD2 (5 bases each). The CDR3 spans 15 residues. Trimming removed 4 bases from V and 7 bases from J, with 20 bases in between. The germline CDR1 and CDR2 sequences are SGHAT and FQNNGV. The CDR3 protein is CASSSRDGHGLEQYF. Written as DNA, the CDR3 is TGTGCCAGCAGCTCCCGGGACGGACATGGTTTGGAGCAGTACTTC. Full variable domain (rest looked up from reference TRBV11-2 and TRBJ2-7): EAGVAQSPRYKIIEKRQSVAFWCNPISGHATLYWYQQILGQGPKLLIQFQNNGVVDDSQLPKDRFSAERLKGVDSTLKIQPAKLEDSAVYLCASSSRDGHGLEQYFGPGTRLTVT.

This chain uses TRBV9 with TRBJ2-7, with D hard to call. Germline CDR1 SGDLS, CDR2 YYNGEE. With 3 bases removed from V and 2 bases from J, the gap between germline ends came to 15 bases. The CDR3 is 15 residues long. The CDR3 DNA follows: TGTGCCAGCAGCGCAGGACCGAGATTCCCCTACGAGCAGTACTTC. It is translated as CASSAGPRFPYEQYF.

The J gene is TRBJ1-5, the V gene TRBV6-1; D remains ambiguous. The CDR3 runs to 14 residues. V was shortened by 2 bases and J by 3 bases, with 8 bases between the two germline ends. Germline-derived CDR1 and CDR2 are MNHNS and SASEGT. CDR3 protein: CASSEYGYNQPQHF. CDR3 bases: TGTGCCAGCAGTGAATACGGTTACAATCAGCCCCAGCATTTT.

The CDR3 reads CASSDPFGEGMEKLFF. DNA of the CDR3: TGTGCCAGCAGTGACCCGTTTGGAGAGGGGATGGAAAAACTGTTTTTT. The chain couples TRBV6-1 to TRBJ1-4; D is possibly TRBD1 (5 bases). The CDR3 runs to 16 residues. Trimming removed 3 bases from V and 8 bases from J, with 19 bases in between. CDR1 is MNHNS and CDR2 is SASEGT in the germline V gene.